The 29 T cell receptor beta chains below come from one sample, sequenced in a study of blood T cell repertoires in COVID-19. The protocol was immunoSEQ multiplex PCR, while the TCRdb copy is restricted to in-frame clones and leaves out a portion. The sample carries 200,000 to 250,000 clones, about 88% recorded once. The material sequenced was peripheral blood. The source of these receptors is a man aged 40-49 years with acute or convalescent COVID-19.

This chain connects TRBV27 to TRBJ2-7, with 8 bases fitting TRBD2. This CDR3 has 16 amino acids. CDR1 is MNHEY, CDR2 SMNVEV, per germline (reference sequence). J was trimmed by 2 bases and V by 5 bases; bases with no gene match: 11. In nucleotides, the CDR3 is TGTGCCAGCAGTCGCACTAGCGGCTTGGTTACCTACGAGCAGTACTTC. This codes for CASSRTSGLVTYEQYF.

This chain joins TRBV11-2 and TRBJ1-2; D not resolved. Germline assignment: CDR1 SGHAT and CDR2 FQNNGV. This CDR3 has 13 amino acids. Trimming shortened V by 5 bases and J by 4 bases, and 11 bases separated the two germline ends. The CDR3 DNA sequence: TGTGCCAGCAGCAAGACGGAGATCTATGGCTACACCTTC. Translated: CASSKTEIYGYTF. The whole variable domain, filled in from reference TRBV11-2 and TRBJ1-2, reads EAGVAQSPRYKIIEKRQSVAFWCNPISGHATLYWYQQILGQGPKLLIQFQNNGVVDDSQLPKDRFSAERLKGVDSTLKIQPAKLEDSAVYLCASSKTEIYGYTFGSGTRLTVV.

V gene TRBV6-5 combines with J gene TRBJ1-1; D perhaps matches TRBD1 (5 bases). CDR1 and CDR2 from the germline V gene are MNHEY and SVGAGI. V was trimmed by 0 bases and J by 5 bases, leaving 13 bases between them. This CDR3 has 15 amino acids. This CDR3 is CASSYSRGGGTEAFF. The CDR3 nucleotides are TGTGCCAGCAGTTACTCACGGGGGGGAGGGACTGAAGCTTTCTTT.

This clone appeared a single time. The chain joins TRBV29-1 to TRBJ1-1, with D possibly TRBD1 on 5 matching bases. This CDR3 contains 12 residues. Trimming pared 7 bases from V and 1 base from J, leaving 10 bases between. In germline, CDR1 is SQVTM, CDR2 ANQGSEA. In DNA form, the CDR3 reads TGCAGCGCGGAGACAGAGAACACTGAAGCTTTCTTT. Its protein is CSAETENTEAFF.

The chain carries TRBV30 and TRBJ1-4, with D maybe TRBD1 (5 bases). Germline-derived CDR1 and CDR2 are GTSNPN and SVGIG (reference sequence). The CDR3 covers 12 residues. V was shortened by 5 bases and J by 6 bases, with 10 bases between the two germline ends. The CDR3 spells CAWGGGDEKLFF. For the CDR3, the DNA is TGTGCCTGGGGTGGAGGGGATGAAAAACTGTTTTTT. Drawing the rest from reference TRBV30 and TRBJ1-4, the complete variable domain is SQTIHQWPATLVQPVGSPLSLECTVEGTSNPNLYWYRQAAGRGLQLLFYSVGIGQISSEVPQNLSASRPQDRQFILSSKKLLLSDSGFYLCAWGGGDEKLFFGSGTQLSVL.

The chain's CDR3 is CASSESYNPGWDTQYF. CDR3 in DNA: TGTGCCAGCAGTGAGTCGTACAATCCGGGGTGGGATACGCAGTATTTT. The V gene is TRBV6-1, the J gene TRBJ2-3, with TRBD2 as a possible D gene (5 bases). V was shortened by 3 bases and J by 6 bases, with 19 bases between the two germline ends. This CDR3 spans 16 amino acids. In germline, CDR1 is MNHNS, CDR2 SASEGT.

V usage is TRBV18 and J usage is TRBJ1-5; tentatively, D is TRBD1 (5 bases). Germline V gives CDR1 KGHSH, CDR2 LQKENI. Trimming stripped 6 bases from V and 0 bases from J, with 18 bases between. This CDR3 is 17 amino acids long. The CDR3 is CASSYTGTGDSNQPQHF. CDR3 in DNA: TGTGCCAGCTCTTATACAGGAACTGGCGATAGCAATCAGCCCCAGCATTTT.

Note on this clone: This CDR3 is also generated by other DNA sequences in the sample. This chain connects TRBV6-5 to TRBJ1-2; 8 bases map to TRBD1. The CDR3 loop spans 13 amino acids. The V segment lost 0 bases and the J segment 8 bases; nucleotides outside the gene matches: 2. Germline loops: CDR1 MNHEY, CDR2 SVGAGI. CDR3 sequence reads: CASSYSTGVGYTF. DNA for the CDR3: TGTGCCAGCAGTTACTCGACAGGGGTCGGCTACACCTTC.

The chain uses TRBV27 and TRBJ1-2, with 9 bases that match TRBD1. The CDR3 has 15 amino acids. Losses at the gene ends were 1 base for V and 7 bases for J; bases not matched to a gene: 7. Germline V gene data show CDR1 as MNHEY and CDR2 as SMNVEV (reference sequence). CDR3 sequence: CASSLFSGQGSGYTF. For the CDR3, the DNA is TGTGCCAGCAGTTTATTCTCGGGACAGGGCTCTGGCTACACCTTC.

Worth noting for this clone: An end of the junction differs from the germline gene, which may be a read error. The genes are TRBV7-7 and TRBJ2-5; 7 bases fit TRBD2. The CDR3 runs to 17 residues. CDR1 SSHAT and CDR2 FNYEAQ come from the germline V gene (reference sequence). The CDR3 spells CASSLDSRGTGEETQYF. The CDR3 DNA reads TGTGCTAGCAGCTTAGACTCGCGGGGGACCGGGGAAGAGACCCAGTACTTC. Variable domain in full (rest from reference TRBV7-7 and TRBJ2-5): GAGVSQSPRYKVTKRGQDVTLRCDPISSHATLYWYQQALGQGPEFLTYFNYEAQPDKSGLPSDRFSAERPEGSISTLTIQRTEQRDSAMYRCASSLDSRGTGEETQYFGPGTRLLVL.

The chain joins TRBV1 to TRBJ2-7; the table assigns TRBD1, which was not confirmed against the DNA. TRBV1 corresponds to a pseudogene. This CDR3 is 13 amino acids long. The CDR3 nucleotides are TGCACCAGCAGCCCCCGACAGAAGTACGAGCAGTACTTC. Its translation is CTSSPRQKYEQYF.

V is TRBV28 and J is TRBJ2-7; D ambiguous. Trimming stripped 2 bases from V and 4 bases from J, with 6 bases between. This CDR3 region has 12 residues. Germline V gene lookup returns CDR1 MDHEN and CDR2 SYDVKM. CDR3: CASSLRQYEQYF. The DNA of the CDR3 is TGTGCCAGCAGTTTACGACAATACGAGCAGTACTTC.

The CDR3 region is CASSQEGLAGEPWKTQYF. The DNA for the CDR3 is TGCGCCAGCAGCCAAGAAGGACTAGCGGGGGAGCCCTGGAAGACCCAGTACTTC. The rearrangement joins TRBV4-1 to TRBJ2-5; 13 bases are shared with TRBD2. This CDR3 region has 18 residues. Looked up from germline, CDR1 is MGHRA and CDR2 is YSYEKL. V lost 0 bases to trimming and J lost 6 bases; unmatched junction nucleotides: 10.

The chain has TRBV20-1 and TRBJ1-1, with unresolved D. The V gene lost 3 bases and the J gene lost 6 bases, with 8 bases spanning the gap. The CDR3 runs 11 residues. CDR1 DFQATT and CDR2 SNEGSKA come from the germline V gene (reference sequence). CDR3 sequence: CSARTTAEAFF. CDR3 nucleotide sequence: TGCAGTGCTAGGACGACTGCTGAAGCTTTCTTT.

This clone was seen only a few times. This chain links TRBV5-1 with TRBJ1-2; the D is unclear. Deletions cut 4 bases from V and 6 bases from J, with 22 bases between. Germline-derived CDR1 and CDR2 are SGHRS and YFSETQ. This CDR3 region has 16 residues. In nucleotides, the CDR3 is TGCGCCAGCAGCCCGGGTGGTACATCAACCCCTGATGGCTACACCTTC. This sequence encodes CASSPGGTSTPDGYTF.

This clone was observed a handful of times. This chain links TRBV4-1 with TRBJ1-2, with TRBD1 identical over 8 bases. The V gene end was trimmed by 1 base and the J gene end by 7 bases; junction bases not matched to a gene: 14. CDR3 size: 17 residues. Germline values: CDR1 MGHRA, CDR2 YSYEKL. The CDR3 region has the DNA TGCGCCAGCAGCCAAGGTGGCAGGGGGCGCCGGGACAGTGGCTACACCTTC. It is translated as CASSQGGRGRRDSGYTF.

This chain links TRBV6-5 with TRBJ1-1; maybe TRBD1 (6 bases). This CDR3 contains 15 residues. The germline V gene encodes CDR1 MNHEY and CDR2 SVGAGI. V was cut by 5 bases and J by 5 bases, with 18 bases left in between. DNA for the CDR3: TGTGCCAGCAGTCCTGAACGGACAGTTTATACTGAAGCTTTCTTT. It codes for CASSPERTVYTEAFF.

The V gene is TRBV27, the J gene TRBJ1-6; 8 bases map to TRBD1. V was clipped by 4 bases and J by 7 bases; unmatched bases: 6. This CDR3 has 15 residues. CDR1 is MNHEY, CDR2 SMNVEV, per germline (reference sequence). CDR3 in DNA: TGTGCCAGCAGTTATATCACAGGGGGAAATTCACCCCTCCACTTT. Its protein product is CASSYITGGNSPLHF.

This clone has a handful of counts. The V call is TRBV9, the J call TRBJ2-1; 7 nucleotides match TRBD2. Per the germline V gene, CDR1 is SGDLS and CDR2 is YYNGEE. The CDR3 covers 16 residues. Germline trimming cut 0 bases from V and 8 bases from J; bases unmatched to any gene: 11. The CDR3 DNA reads as TGTGCCAGCAGCGTAGAGGGGACCGGGGCGGGAGATGAGCAGTTCTTC. This encodes CASSVEGTGAGDEQFF.

The V and J genes are TRBV6-6 and TRBJ2-7; D is undetermined. Germline CDR1 and CDR2: MNHNY and SVGAGI (reference sequence). The CDR3 is made up of 12 amino acids. The V end was cut by 4 bases, the J end by 2 bases, with 6 bases between. The CDR3 region has the DNA TGTGCCAGCAGTTTCCTTACCTACGAGCAGTACTTC. It specifies CASSFLTYEQYF.

The chain combines TRBV9 with TRBJ1-4; D is undetermined. V was pared by 0 bases and J by 0 bases, with 6 bases between. The CDR3 sequence is 15 residues long. Germline CDR1 reads SGDLS; CDR2 reads YYNGEE. CDR3 sequence: CASSVDSATNEKLFF. The CDR3 DNA is TGTGCCAGCAGCGTAGACAGTGCAACTAATGAAAAACTGTTTTTT.

The gene calls are TRBV19 and TRBJ2-6; the match to TRBD1 covers 9 bases. CDR1 and CDR2 from the germline V gene are LNHDA and SQIVND (reference sequence). This CDR3 spans 18 amino acids. Trimming removed 3 bases from V and 0 bases from J; junction bases left unmatched: 6. DNA for the CDR3: TGTGCCAGTAGTATTATTGGGACAGGGTCCTCTGGGGCCAACGTCCTGACTTTC. As protein: CASSIIGTGSSGANVLTF.

This clone occurred a few times. V usage is TRBV5-4 and J usage is TRBJ1-1, with unresolved D. Germline values: CDR1 SGHNT, CDR2 YYREEE (reference sequence). Between the trimmed V and J ends, which lost 4 bases and 7 bases, there was a span of 14 bases. This CDR3 region has 13 residues. CDR3 in amino acids: CASSRGAGLEAFF. In nucleotides, the CDR3 is TGTGCCAGCAGCCGAGGCGCAGGACTTGAAGCTTTCTTT. Looking up the rest from reference TRBV5-4 and TRBJ1-1 gives the full variable domain: ETGVTQSPTHLIKTRGQQVTLRCSSQSGHNTVSWYQQALGQGPQFIFQYYREEENGRGNFPPRFSGLQFPNYSSELNVNALELDDSALYLCASSRGAGLEAFFGQGTRLTVV.

This clone appeared once. The chain is built from TRBV9 and TRBJ2-2, with no clear D. The V end lost 0 bases, the J end lost 1 base, and 4 bases lay between the germline ends. Germline CDR1 is SGDLS and CDR2 is YYNGEE. There are 14 residues in the CDR3. The CDR3 region has the DNA TGTGCCAGCAGCGTAGAACAGAACACCGGGGAGCTGTTTTTT. Translated: CASSVEQNTGELFF.

The rearrangement links TRBV25-1 to TRBJ2-2; D gene ambiguous. This CDR3 has 15 residues. V gave up 4 bases and J gave up 3 bases, with 12 bases separating them. Germline loops: CDR1 MGHDK, CDR2 SYGVNS. CDR3 residues: CASSASRRDTGELFF. DNA of the CDR3: TGTGCCAGCAGTGCCTCCAGGCGTGACACCGGGGAGCTGTTTTTT.

This clone was found once. The chain carries TRBV24-1 and TRBJ2-5, with 11 positions matching TRBD2. The J segment lost 4 bases and the V segment lost 6 bases, leaving 6 bases of the junction unmatched. Germline loops: CDR1 KGHDR, CDR2 SFDVKD. The CDR3 loop spans 15 amino acids. The CDR3 nucleotides read TGTGCCACCAGTCCTCCTAGCGGGGGGTCAGAGACCCAGTACTTC. Translation gives CATSPPSGGSETQYF.

J is TRBJ1-3 and V is TRBV15; D is undetermined. The CDR3 consists of 15 residues. Germline V gives CDR1 LNHNV, CDR2 YYDKDF (reference sequence). V was cut by 1 base and J by 0 bases, with 7 bases left in between. The CDR3 loop is CATSRGQNSGNTIYF. Written as DNA, the CDR3 is TGTGCCACCAGCAGAGGACAAAACTCTGGAAACACCATATATTTT.

This clone was seen once. The genes are TRBV7-2 and TRBJ2-5, with 7 bases fitting TRBD1. Germline values: CDR1 SGHTA, CDR2 FQGNSA. The CDR3 extends over 13 amino acids. The V and J ends lost 3 bases and 4 bases, in that order; junction bases with no gene match: 2. The CDR3 spells CASSFRGRETQYF. CDR3 in DNA: TGTGCCAGCAGCTTCAGGGGGAGAGAGACCCAGTACTTC.

The genes are TRBV2 and TRBJ2-7, with D tentatively TRBD2 (5 bases). CDR1 is SNHLY, CDR2 FYNNEI, per germline. This CDR3 spans 15 amino acids. V lost 4 bases and J 0 bases, leaving 13 bases between the germline ends. The CDR3 region has the DNA TGTGCCAGCAGTGTCGAGGGATTAAGCTCCTACGAGCAGTACTTC. It yields the protein CASSVEGLSSYEQYF. Together with reference TRBV2 and TRBJ2-7, the CDR3 gives the full variable domain: EPEVTQTPSHQVTQMGQEVILRCVPISNHLYFYWYRQILGQKVEFLVSFYNNEISEKSEIFDDQFSVERPDGSNFTLKIRSTKLEDSAMYFCASSVEGLSSYEQYFGPGTRLTVT.